This T cell receptor (beta chain) originates from a study of cytomegalovirus exposure and HLA in healthy donors. Germline values: CDR1 KGHSH, CDR2 LQKENI. Trimming shortened V by 3 bases and J by 6 bases, and 17 bases separated the two germline ends. The CDR3 is made up of 16 amino acids. Study-wide findings and caveats: Researchers counted 164 TCR beta chains as cytomegalovirus-associated. Across donors, presence/absence analyses took sequencing depth to be roughly uniform.

PCR amplification relied on 60 Vbeta primers (plus 13 Jbeta primers). Per the original data handling: It was a later analysis that counted 75 million to 90 million unique TCR beta chains, of which 9 million to 13 million were shared. The repertoire was sequenced with immunoSEQ multiplex PCR; TCRdb's copy has only in-frame clones and lacks some. The DNA was the basis for D and trimming; V, J and clone size are from that table. The profile shows roughly 150,000 clones, approximately 70% of them singletons. A remark on this clone: The target antigen is unknown.

V is TRBV18 and J is TRBJ2-2, with D possibly matching TRBD1 (5 bases). Sequencing input: PBMCs. The clonotype was recovered from a human donor in good health. The DNA for the CDR3 is TGTGCCAGCTCACCGGACGGCAGGGCCCGATCCGGGGAGCTGTTTTTT. Translated: CASSPDGRARSGELFF.